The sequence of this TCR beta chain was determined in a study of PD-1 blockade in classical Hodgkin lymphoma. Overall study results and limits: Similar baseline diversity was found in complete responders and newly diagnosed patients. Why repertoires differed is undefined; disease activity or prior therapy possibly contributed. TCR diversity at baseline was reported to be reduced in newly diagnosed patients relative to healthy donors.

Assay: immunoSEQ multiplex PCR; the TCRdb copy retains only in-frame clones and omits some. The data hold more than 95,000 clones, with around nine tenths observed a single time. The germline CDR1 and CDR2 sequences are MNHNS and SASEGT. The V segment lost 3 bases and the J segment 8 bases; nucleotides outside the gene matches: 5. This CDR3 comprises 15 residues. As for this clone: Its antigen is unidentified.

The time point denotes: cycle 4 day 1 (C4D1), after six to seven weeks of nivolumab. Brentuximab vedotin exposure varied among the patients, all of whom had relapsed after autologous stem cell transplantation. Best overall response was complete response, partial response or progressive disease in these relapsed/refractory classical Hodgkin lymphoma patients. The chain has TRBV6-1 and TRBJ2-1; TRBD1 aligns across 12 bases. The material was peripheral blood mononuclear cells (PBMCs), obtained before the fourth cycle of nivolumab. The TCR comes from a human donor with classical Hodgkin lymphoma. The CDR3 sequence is CASSDRDRGQHEQFF. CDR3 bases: TGTGCCAGCAGTGATAGGGACAGGGGGCAGCATGAGCAGTTCTTC.